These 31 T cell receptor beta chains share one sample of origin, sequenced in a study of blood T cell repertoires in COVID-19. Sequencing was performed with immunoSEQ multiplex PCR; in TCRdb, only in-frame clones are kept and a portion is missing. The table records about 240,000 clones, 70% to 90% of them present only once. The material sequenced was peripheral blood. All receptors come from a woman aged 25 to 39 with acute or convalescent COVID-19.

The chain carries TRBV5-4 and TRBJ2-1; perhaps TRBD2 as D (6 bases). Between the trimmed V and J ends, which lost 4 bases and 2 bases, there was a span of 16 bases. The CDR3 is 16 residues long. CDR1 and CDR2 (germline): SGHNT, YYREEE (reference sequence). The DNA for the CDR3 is TGTGCCAGCAGCGGAACCGGGACTTATACCTACAATGAGCAGTTCTTC. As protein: CASSGTGTYTYNEQFF. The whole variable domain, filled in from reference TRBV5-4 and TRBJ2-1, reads ETGVTQSPTHLIKTRGQQVTLRCSSQSGHNTVSWYQQALGQGPQFIFQYYREEENGRGNFPPRFSGLQFPNYSSELNVNALELDDSALYLCASSGTGTYTYNEQFFGPGTRLTVL.

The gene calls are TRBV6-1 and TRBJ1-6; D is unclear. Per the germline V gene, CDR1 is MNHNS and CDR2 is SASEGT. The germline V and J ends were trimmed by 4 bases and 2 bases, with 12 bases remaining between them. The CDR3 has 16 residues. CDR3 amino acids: CASSVEGLPYNSPLHF. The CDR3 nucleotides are TGTGCCAGCAGTGTCGAGGGTTTACCCTATAATTCACCCCTCCACTTT.

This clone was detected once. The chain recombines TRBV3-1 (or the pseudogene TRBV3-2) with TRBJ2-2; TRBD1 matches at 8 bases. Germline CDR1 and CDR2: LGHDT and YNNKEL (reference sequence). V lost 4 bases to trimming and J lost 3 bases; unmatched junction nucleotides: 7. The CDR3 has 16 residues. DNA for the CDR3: TGTGCCAGCAGCCGGACAGGGAATCGTTACACCGGGGAGCTGTTTTTT. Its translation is CASSRTGNRYTGELFF.

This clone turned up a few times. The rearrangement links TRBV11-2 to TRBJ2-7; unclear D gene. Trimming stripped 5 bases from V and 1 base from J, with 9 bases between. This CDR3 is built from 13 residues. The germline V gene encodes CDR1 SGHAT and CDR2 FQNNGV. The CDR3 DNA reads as TGTGCCAGCAGCGAAGCCAATTCCTACGAGCAGTACTTC. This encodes CASSEANSYEQYF.

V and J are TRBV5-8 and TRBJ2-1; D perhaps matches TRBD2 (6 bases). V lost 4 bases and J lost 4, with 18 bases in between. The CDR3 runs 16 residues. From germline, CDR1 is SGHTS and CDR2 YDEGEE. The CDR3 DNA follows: TGTGCCAGCAGCCTGGCCCTACTAGCCACATACAATGAGCAGTTCTTC. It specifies CASSLALLATYNEQFF.

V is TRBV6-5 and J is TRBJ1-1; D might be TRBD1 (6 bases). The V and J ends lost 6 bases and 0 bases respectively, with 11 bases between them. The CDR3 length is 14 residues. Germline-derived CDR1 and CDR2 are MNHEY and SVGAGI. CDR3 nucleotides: TGTGCCAGCAGACCAGGGGCACTGAACACTGAAGCTTTCTTT. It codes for CASRPGALNTEAFF.

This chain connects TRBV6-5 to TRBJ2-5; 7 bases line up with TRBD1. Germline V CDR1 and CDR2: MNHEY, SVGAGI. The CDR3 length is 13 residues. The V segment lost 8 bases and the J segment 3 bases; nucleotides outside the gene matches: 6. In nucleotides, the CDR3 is TGTGCCAGCCAAAGGGGGCTAGAAGAGACCCAGTACTTC. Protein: CASQRGLEETQYF.

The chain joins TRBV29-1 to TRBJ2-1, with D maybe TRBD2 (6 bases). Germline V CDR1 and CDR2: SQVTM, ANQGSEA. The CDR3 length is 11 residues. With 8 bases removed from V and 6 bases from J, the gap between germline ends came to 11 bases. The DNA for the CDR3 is TGCAGCTTCAGAGCGGGCAATGAGCAGTTCTTC. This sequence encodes CSFRAGNEQFF.

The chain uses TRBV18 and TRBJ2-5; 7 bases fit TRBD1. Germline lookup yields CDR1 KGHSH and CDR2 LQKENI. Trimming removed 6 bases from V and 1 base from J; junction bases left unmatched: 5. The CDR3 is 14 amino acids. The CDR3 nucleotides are TGTGCCAGCTCTCCGAGGACAGGCCAAGAGACCCAGTACTTC. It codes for CASSPRTGQETQYF.

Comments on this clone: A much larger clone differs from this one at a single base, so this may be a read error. The CDR3 DNA reads as TGTGCCAGCAGTACCGGGACAGCGAACACTGAAGCTTTCTTT. Residues: CASSTGTANTEAFF. This sequence joins TRBV6-5 and TRBJ1-1; 7 positions agree with TRBD1. With V trimmed by 5 bases and J by 1 base, 4 bases remained unmatched. The CDR3 has 14 amino acids. The V gene's germline CDR1 is MNHEY and CDR2 SVGAGI.

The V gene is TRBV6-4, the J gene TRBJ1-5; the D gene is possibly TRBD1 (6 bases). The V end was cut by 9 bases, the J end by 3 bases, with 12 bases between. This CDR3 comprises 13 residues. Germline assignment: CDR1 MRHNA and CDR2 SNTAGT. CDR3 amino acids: CASARDTNQPQHF. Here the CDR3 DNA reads TGTGCCAGTGCCCGGGACACCAATCAGCCCCAGCATTTT.

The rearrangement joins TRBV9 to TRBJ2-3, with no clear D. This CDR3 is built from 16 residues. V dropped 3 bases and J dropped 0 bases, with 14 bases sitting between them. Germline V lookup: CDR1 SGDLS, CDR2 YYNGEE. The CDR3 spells CASSASLGPSTDTQYF. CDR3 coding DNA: TGTGCCAGCAGCGCCTCCCTAGGCCCCAGCACAGATACGCAGTATTTT.

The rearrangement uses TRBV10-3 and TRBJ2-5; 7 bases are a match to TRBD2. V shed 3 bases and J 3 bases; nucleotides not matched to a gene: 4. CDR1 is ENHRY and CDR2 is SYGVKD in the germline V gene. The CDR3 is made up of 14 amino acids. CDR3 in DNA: TGTGCCATCAGTGATTGGGGGGGAAAAGAGACCCAGTACTTC. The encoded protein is CAISDWGGKETQYF.

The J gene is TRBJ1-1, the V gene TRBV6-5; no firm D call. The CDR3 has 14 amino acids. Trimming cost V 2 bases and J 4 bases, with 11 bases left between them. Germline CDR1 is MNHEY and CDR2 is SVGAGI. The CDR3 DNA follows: TGTGCCAGCAGTTACGGGCTCCTTGTCACTGAAGCTTTCTTT. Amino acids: CASSYGLLVTEAFF.

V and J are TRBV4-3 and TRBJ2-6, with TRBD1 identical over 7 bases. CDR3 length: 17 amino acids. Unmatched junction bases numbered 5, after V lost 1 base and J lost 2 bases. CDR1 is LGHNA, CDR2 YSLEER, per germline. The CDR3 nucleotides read TGCGCCAGCAGCCAAGTCACAGGGGAGCCTGGGGCCAACGTCCTGACTTTC. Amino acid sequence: CASSQVTGEPGANVLTF.

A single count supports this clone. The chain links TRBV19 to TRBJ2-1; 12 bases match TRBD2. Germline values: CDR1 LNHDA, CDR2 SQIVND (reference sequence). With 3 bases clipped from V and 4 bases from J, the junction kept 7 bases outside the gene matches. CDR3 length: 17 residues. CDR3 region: CASSIGLAGPYYNEQFF. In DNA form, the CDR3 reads TGTGCCAGTAGTATTGGACTAGCGGGACCCTATTACAATGAGCAGTTCTTC. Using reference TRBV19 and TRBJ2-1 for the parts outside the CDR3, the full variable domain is DGGITQSPKYLFRKEGQNVTLSCEQNLNHDAMYWYRQDPGQGLRLIYYSQIVNDFQKGDIAEGYSVSREKKESFPLTVTSAQKNPTAFYLCASSIGLAGPYYNEQFFGPGTRLTVL.

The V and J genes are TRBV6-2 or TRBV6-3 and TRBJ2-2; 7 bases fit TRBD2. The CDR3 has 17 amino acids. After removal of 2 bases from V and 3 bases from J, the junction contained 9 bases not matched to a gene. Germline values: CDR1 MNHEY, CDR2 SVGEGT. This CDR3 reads CASSYRAGEVYTGELFF. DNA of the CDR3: TGTGCCAGCAGTTACAGGGCGGGAGAGGTTTACACCGGGGAGCTGTTTTTT.

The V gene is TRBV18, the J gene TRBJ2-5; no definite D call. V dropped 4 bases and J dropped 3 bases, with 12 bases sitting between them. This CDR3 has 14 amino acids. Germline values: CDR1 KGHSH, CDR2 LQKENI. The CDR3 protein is CASSLYSNEETQYF. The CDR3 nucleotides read TGTGCCAGCTCACTGTATAGTAACGAAGAGACCCAGTACTTC. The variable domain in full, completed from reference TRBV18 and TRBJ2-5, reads NAGVMQNPRHLVRRRGQEARLRCSPMKGHSHVYWYRQLPEEGLKFMVYLQKENIIDESGMPKERFSAEFPKEGPSILRIQQVVRGDSAAYFCASSLYSNEETQYFGPGTRLLVL.

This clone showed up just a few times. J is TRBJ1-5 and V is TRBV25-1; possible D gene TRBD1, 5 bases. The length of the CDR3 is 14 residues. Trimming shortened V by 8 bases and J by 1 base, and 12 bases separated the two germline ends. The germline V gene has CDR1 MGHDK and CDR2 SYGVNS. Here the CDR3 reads CASSARGSNQPQHF. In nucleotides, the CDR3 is TGTGCCAGCTCCGCCCGGGGGAGCAATCAGCCCCAGCATTTT. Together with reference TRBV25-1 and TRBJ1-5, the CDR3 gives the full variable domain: EADIYQTPRYLVIGTGKKITLECSQTMGHDKMYWYQQDPGMELHLIHYSYGVNSTEKGDLSSESTVSRIRTEHFPLTLESARPSHTSQYLCASSARGSNQPQHFGDGTRLSIL.

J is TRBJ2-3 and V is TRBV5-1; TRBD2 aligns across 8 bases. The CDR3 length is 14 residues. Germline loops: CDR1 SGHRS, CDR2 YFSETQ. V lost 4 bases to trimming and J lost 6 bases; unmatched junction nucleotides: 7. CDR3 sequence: CASSRGGSADTQYF. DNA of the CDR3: TGCGCCAGCAGCCGGGGGGGTTCGGCGGATACGCAGTATTTT. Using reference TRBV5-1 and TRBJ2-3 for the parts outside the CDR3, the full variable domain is KAGVTQTPRYLIKTRGQQVTLSCSPISGHRSVSWYQQTPGQGLQFLFEYFSETQRNKGNFPGRFSGRQFSNSRSEMNVSTLELGDSALYLCASSRGGSADTQYFGPGTRLTVL.

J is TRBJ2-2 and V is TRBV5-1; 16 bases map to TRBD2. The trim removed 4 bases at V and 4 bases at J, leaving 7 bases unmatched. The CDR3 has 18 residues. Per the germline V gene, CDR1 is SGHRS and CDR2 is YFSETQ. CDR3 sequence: CASSPGLAGGPGTGELFF. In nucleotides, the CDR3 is TGCGCCAGCAGCCCGGGACTAGCGGGAGGGCCGGGCACCGGGGAGCTGTTTTTT.

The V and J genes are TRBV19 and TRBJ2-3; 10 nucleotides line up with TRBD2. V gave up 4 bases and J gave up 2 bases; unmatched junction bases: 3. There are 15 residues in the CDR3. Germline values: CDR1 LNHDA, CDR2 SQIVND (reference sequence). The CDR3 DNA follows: TGTGCCAGTAGTACGCTAGCGGGGGTCACAGATACGCAGTATTTT. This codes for CASSTLAGVTDTQYF.

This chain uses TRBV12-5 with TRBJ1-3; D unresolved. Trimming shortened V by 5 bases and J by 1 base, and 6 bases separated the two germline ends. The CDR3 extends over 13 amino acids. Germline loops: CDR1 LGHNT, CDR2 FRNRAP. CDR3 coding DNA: TGTGCTAGTGGTCCCCTGTCTGGAAACACCATATATTTT. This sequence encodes CASGPLSGNTIYF.

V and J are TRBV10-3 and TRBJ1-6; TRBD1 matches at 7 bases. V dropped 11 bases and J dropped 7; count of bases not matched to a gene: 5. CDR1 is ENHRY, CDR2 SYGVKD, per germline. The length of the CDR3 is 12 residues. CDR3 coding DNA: TGTGCCGTGGGACAGCAAAATTCACCCCTCCACTTT. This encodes CAVGQQNSPLHF.

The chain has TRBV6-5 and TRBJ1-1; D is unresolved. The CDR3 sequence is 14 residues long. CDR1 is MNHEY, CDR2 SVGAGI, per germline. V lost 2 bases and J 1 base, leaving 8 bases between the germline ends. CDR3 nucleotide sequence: TGTGCCAGCAGTTACGCCAACAGGAACACTGAAGCTTTCTTT. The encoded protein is CASSYANRNTEAFF.

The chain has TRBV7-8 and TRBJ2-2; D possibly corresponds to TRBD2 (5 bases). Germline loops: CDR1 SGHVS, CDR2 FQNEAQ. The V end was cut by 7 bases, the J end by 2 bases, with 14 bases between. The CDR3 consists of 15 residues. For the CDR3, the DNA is TGTGCCAGCACCGAGAGGACTGGCAACACCGGGGAGCTGTTTTTT. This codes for CASTERTGNTGELFF.

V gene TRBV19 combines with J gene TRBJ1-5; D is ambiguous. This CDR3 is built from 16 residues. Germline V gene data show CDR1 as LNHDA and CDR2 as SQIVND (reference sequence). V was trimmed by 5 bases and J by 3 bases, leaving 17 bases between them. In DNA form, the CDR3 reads TGTGCCAGTAGTCCCCCCTTCGGTCGGGTCAATCAGCCCCAGCATTTT. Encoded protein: CASSPPFGRVNQPQHF.

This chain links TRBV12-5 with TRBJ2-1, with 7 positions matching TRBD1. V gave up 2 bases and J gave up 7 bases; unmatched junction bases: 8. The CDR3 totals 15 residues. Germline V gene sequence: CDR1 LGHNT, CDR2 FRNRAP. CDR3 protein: CASGLPGTVSNEQFF. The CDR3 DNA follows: TGTGCTAGTGGTTTGCCAGGGACAGTGAGTAATGAGCAGTTCTTC. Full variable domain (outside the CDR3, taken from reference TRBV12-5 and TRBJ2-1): DARVTQTPRHKVTEMGQEVTMRCQPILGHNTVFWYRQTMMQGLELLAYFRNRAPLDDSGMPKDRFSAEMPDATLATLKIQPSEPRDSAVYFCASGLPGTVSNEQFFGPGTRLTVL.

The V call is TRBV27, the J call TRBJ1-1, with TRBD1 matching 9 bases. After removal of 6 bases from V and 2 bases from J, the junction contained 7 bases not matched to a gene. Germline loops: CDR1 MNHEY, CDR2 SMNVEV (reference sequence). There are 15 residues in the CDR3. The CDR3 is CASRNMGQGNTEAFF. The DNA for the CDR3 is TGTGCCAGCAGAAACATGGGACAGGGTAACACTGAAGCTTTCTTT.

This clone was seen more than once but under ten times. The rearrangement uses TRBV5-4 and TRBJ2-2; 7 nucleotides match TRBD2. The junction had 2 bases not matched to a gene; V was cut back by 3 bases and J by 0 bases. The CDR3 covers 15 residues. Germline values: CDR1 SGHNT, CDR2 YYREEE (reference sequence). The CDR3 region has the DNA TGTGCCAGCAGCTCTCGGGGGGCGAACACCGGGGAGCTGTTTTTT. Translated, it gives CASSSRGANTGELFF.

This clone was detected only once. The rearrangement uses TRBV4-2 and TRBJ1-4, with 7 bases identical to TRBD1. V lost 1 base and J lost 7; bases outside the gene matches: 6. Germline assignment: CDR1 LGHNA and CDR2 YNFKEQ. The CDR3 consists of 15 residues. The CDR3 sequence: CASSQVTGVSEKLFF. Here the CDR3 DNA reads TGTGCCAGCAGCCAAGTTACAGGGGTGTCTGAAAAACTGTTTTTT.